This entry lists 10 T cell receptor beta chains sequenced from one sample in a study of control samples from healthy donors and cancer patients. The data were produced by immunoSEQ multiplex PCR, yet TCRdb's version contains in-frame clones alone and is incomplete. The sample lists some 120,000 clones, 80% to 90% occurring once. Source material: PBMCs. The origin of the receptors is a woman aged 50 to 60 with colorectal cancer.

The CDR3 here is CASSPVAGEEYEQYF. The DNA for the CDR3 is TGTGCCAGCAGCCCGGTGGCGGGAGAAGAGTACGAGCAGTACTTC. The J gene is TRBJ2-7, the V gene TRBV9, with 7 nucleotides matching TRBD2. From germline, CDR1 is SGDLS and CDR2 YYNGEE. This CDR3 contains 15 residues. Trimming took 4 bases from V and 4 from J; bases not matched to a gene: 11.

V usage is TRBV6-4 and J usage is TRBJ2-1, with D unclear. The CDR3 has 14 amino acids. V dropped 0 bases and J dropped 8 bases, with 11 bases sitting between them. CDR1 is MRHNA, CDR2 SNTAGT, per germline. The DNA of the CDR3 is TGTGCCAGCAGTGACTCCCTCCGCACTCATGAGCAGTTCTTC. Protein: CASSDSLRTHEQFF.

The V call is TRBV23-1, the J call TRBJ2-7, with a tentative D call TRBD1 (6 bases). TRBV23-1 is an open reading frame, and its role is uncertain. Trimming took off 11 bases at V and 0 bases at J, with 20 bases between the two ends. The CDR3 contains 15 residues. CDR3 sequence: CAGRRVGTTSYEQYF. The DNA of the CDR3 is TGCGCCGGACGAAGGGTGGGGACAACCTCCTACGAGCAGTACTTC.

The rearrangement joins TRBV19 to TRBJ2-3, with D maybe TRBD1 (7 bases). This CDR3 comprises 16 residues. Trimming took 3 bases from V and 6 from J, leaving 19 bases between them. The germline gives CDR1 LNHDA, CDR2 SQIVND (reference sequence). CDR3: CASSMARGAGRDTQYF. The CDR3 region has the DNA TGTGCCAGTAGTATGGCCAGGGGGGCCGGGCGTGATACGCAGTATTTT. Variable domain in full (rest from reference TRBV19 and TRBJ2-3): DGGITQSPKYLFRKEGQNVTLSCEQNLNHDAMYWYRQDPGQGLRLIYYSQIVNDFQKGDIAEGYSVSREKKESFPLTVTSAQKNPTAFYLCASSMARGAGRDTQYFGPGTRLTVL.

The chain carries TRBV7-6 and TRBJ2-6; D is possibly TRBD2 (7 bases). The CDR3 runs to 19 residues. The germline CDR1 and CDR2 sequences are SGHVS and FNYEAQ. The ends were cut back, 6 bases at V and 1 base at J, with 22 bases in the middle. The CDR3 is CASSSGVGGLLSGANVLTF. CDR3 in DNA: TGTGCCAGCAGTTCCGGAGTCGGGGGGCTGTTGTCTGGGGCCAACGTCCTGACTTTC.

This chain uses TRBV5-1 with TRBJ2-7; D unresolved. Trimming removed 0 bases at V and 5 bases at J, with 9 bases between. Germline CDR1 and CDR2: SGHRS and YFSETQ. The CDR3 spans 13 residues. The CDR3 DNA reads TGCGCCAGCAGCTTGGGGCAGACTGACGAGCAGTACTTC. This translates into CASSLGQTDEQYF.

This clone has just a few counts. This chain joins TRBV3-1 (or the pseudogene TRBV3-2) and TRBJ2-2; 8 positions match TRBD2. Germline V gene data show CDR1 as LGHDT and CDR2 as YNNKEL (reference sequence). Losses at the gene ends were 2 bases for V and 5 bases for J; bases not matched to a gene: 4. CDR3 size: 15 residues. DNA for the CDR3: TGTGCCAGCAGCCAACCGGGACTAGGAACCGGGGAGCTGTTTTTT. It specifies CASSQPGLGTGELFF.

This clone was recorded only once. This chain uses TRBV6-2 or TRBV6-3 with TRBJ1-5; the D is unclear. Trimming removed 6 bases from V and 0 bases from J, with 12 bases in between. This CDR3 contains 15 residues. Germline V gives CDR1 MNHEY, CDR2 SVGEGT. CDR3 sequence: CASSLKVDSNQPQHF. CDR3 bases: TGTGCCAGCAGCCTAAAAGTGGATAGCAATCAGCCCCAGCATTTT.

V is TRBV6-5 and J is TRBJ2-5; the D gene is possibly TRBD2 (6 bases). V was pared by 9 bases and J by 0 bases, with 11 bases between. Germline CDR1 and CDR2: MNHEY and SVGAGI. This CDR3 is 13 amino acids long. The CDR3 region is CASGKRDQETQYF. The CDR3, as DNA: TGTGCCAGTGGGAAGCGGGACCAAGAGACCCAGTACTTC.

This chain connects TRBV6-5 to TRBJ2-5, with 9 bases that match TRBD1. Germline V gives CDR1 MNHEY, CDR2 SVGAGI. This CDR3 has 14 residues. The V segment lost 10 bases and the J segment 2 bases; nucleotides outside the gene matches: 8. The DNA for the CDR3 is TGTGCCACCCGGGACAGGGTGGGTCAAGAGACCCAGTACTTC. As protein: CATRDRVGQETQYF.